This is a list of T cell receptor beta chains from one sample in a study of cytomegalovirus exposure and HLA in healthy donors. TCRdb's table, derived via immunoSEQ multiplex PCR, lists solely in-frame clones and lacks some. The sample carries approximately 150,000 clones, roughly four fifths recorded once. The sequenced sample was PBMCs. The source is a woman in her 40s in good health and CMV-seronegative. Both conserved end residues are part of each CDR3. The D gene is left open where the match is weak. Clone size appears in some rows only: once, few, many, or a class for an expanded clone.

CDR3: CASRREGYEQYF
DNA: TGTGCCAGCAGGCGGGAGGGTTACGAGCAGTACTTC
D: TRBD2
length: 12
V: TRBV6-6
size: -
J: TRBJ2-7

CDR3: CASTAFKTSGGYNEQFF
DNA: TGTGCCAGCACCGCCTTCAAGACTAGCGGGGGGTACAATGAGCAGTTCTTC
D: TRBD2
length: 17
V: TRBV14
size: -
J: TRBJ2-1

CDR3: CASSSTGSKTEAFF
DNA: TGTGCCAGCAGTTCGACAGGGTCGAAGACTGAAGCTTTCTTT
D: TRBD1
length: 14
V: TRBV28
size: -
J: TRBJ1-1

CDR3: CASSLRGRVGTEAFF
DNA: TGTGCCAGCAGCTTGAGGGGGCGGGTAGGCACTGAAGCTTTCTTT
D: TRBD1
length: 15
V: TRBV6-5
size: -
J: TRBJ1-1

CDR3: CASSERVLAGGRAGELFF
DNA: TGTGCCAGCAGTGAAAGGGTACTAGCGGGAGGGCGGGCCGGGGAGCTGTTTTTT
D: TRBD2
length: 18
V: TRBV2
size: -
J: TRBJ2-2

CDR3: CASSFTGNTEAFF
DNA: TGTGCCAGCAGCTTTACAGGAAACACTGAAGCTTTCTTT
D: -
length: 13
V: TRBV11-2
size: once
J: TRBJ1-1

CDR3: CASSFKGGRGEQYF
DNA: TGTGCCAGTAGTTTTAAGGGCGGGAGGGGCGAGCAGTACTTC
D: TRBD2
length: 14
V: TRBV19
size: -
J: TRBJ2-7

CDR3: CASSHFYEQYF
DNA: TGTGCCAGCAGTCATTTCTACGAGCAGTACTTC
D: -
length: 11
V: TRBV6-1
size: once
J: TRBJ2-7

CDR3: CASSLSNDDRVNQPQHF
DNA: TGTGCCAGCAGTTTATCCAACGATGACAGGGTCAATCAGCCCCAGCATTTT
D: TRBD1
length: 17
V: TRBV27
size: -
J: TRBJ1-5

CDR3: CASSSGQSTDTQYF
DNA: TGCGCCAGCAGCTCCGGACAGAGCACAGATACGCAGTATTTT
D: -
length: 14
V: TRBV5-1
size: -
J: TRBJ2-3

CDR3: CSAERDKFYGYTF
DNA: TGCAGCGCCGAGAGGGACAAGTTCTATGGCTACACCTTC
D: -
length: 13
V: TRBV29-1
size: -
J: TRBJ1-2

CDR3: CASSLNREMNTEAFF
DNA: TGCGCCAGCAGCCTGAACAGGGAGATGAACACTGAAGCTTTCTTT
D: -
length: 15
V: TRBV5-1
size: -
J: TRBJ1-1

CDR3: CASSLSGNEQFF
DNA: TGCGCCAGCAGCTTATCGGGTAATGAGCAGTTCTTC
D: -
length: 12
V: TRBV5-1
size: -
J: TRBJ2-1

CDR3: CAWSRLAGGGNEQFF
DNA: TGTGCCTGGAGTCGTCTAGCGGGAGGAGGTAATGAGCAGTTCTTC
D: TRBD2
length: 15
V: TRBV30
size: -
J: TRBJ2-1

CDR3: CASSLGGSGRETQYF
DNA: TGTGCCAGCAGCCTTGGCGGGAGCGGGAGGGAGACCCAGTACTTC
D: TRBD2
length: 15
V: TRBV9
size: -
J: TRBJ2-5

CDR3: CAWSAGRADTQYF
DNA: TGTGCCTGGAGTGCCGGGAGGGCAGATACGCAGTATTTT
D: TRBD2
length: 13
V: TRBV30
size: once
J: TRBJ2-3

CDR3: CASSIGYRDEQYF
DNA: TGTGCCAGTAGTATTGGGTACCGGGACGAGCAGTACTTC
D: -
length: 13
V: TRBV19
size: -
J: TRBJ2-7

CDR3: CASKYEQGSGANVLTF
DNA: TGTGCCAGCAAATACGAACAGGGCTCTGGGGCCAACGTCCTGACTTTC
D: -
length: 16
V: TRBV2
size: -
J: TRBJ2-6

CDR3: CASSKLAASTDTQYF
DNA: TGTGCCAGCAGCAAACTAGCGGCTAGCACAGATACGCAGTATTTT
D: TRBD2
length: 15
V: TRBV2
size: -
J: TRBJ2-3

CDR3: CAWSSDRGELFF
DNA: TGTGCCTGGAGTTCAGACAGGGGGGAACTGTTTTTT
D: TRBD1
length: 12
V: TRBV30
size: -
J: TRBJ1-4

CDR3: CSAEVLNTEAFF
DNA: TGCAGCGCCGAGGTCTTGAACACTGAAGCTTTCTTT
D: -
length: 12
V: TRBV29-1
size: -
J: TRBJ1-1

CDR3: CATTRSGGYNEQFF
DNA: TGTGCCACCACCCGGAGCGGAGGCTACAATGAGCAGTTCTTC
D: -
length: 14
V: TRBV15
size: few
J: TRBJ2-1

CDR3: CASLRGVAGAPPYEQYF
DNA: TGTGCCAGCTTAAGGGGCGTAGCGGGAGCCCCCCCCTACGAGCAGTACTTC
D: TRBD2
length: 17
V: TRBV7-9
size: once
J: TRBJ2-7

CDR3: CASSEGQGAFEKLFF
DNA: TGTGCCAGCAGTGAAGGGCAGGGGGCCTTCGAAAAACTGTTTTTT
D: TRBD1
length: 15
V: TRBV6-1
size: -
J: TRBJ1-4

CDR3: CAWSVGDRGIGGQYF
DNA: TGTGCCTGGAGTGTTGGGGACAGGGGGATTGGGGGCCAGTACTTC
D: TRBD1
length: 15
V: TRBV30
size: -
J: TRBJ2-5

CDR3: CASSLAKGAGTEAFF
DNA: TGCGCCAGCAGCTTGGCCAAGGGGGCGGGTACTGAAGCTTTCTTT
D: TRBD1
length: 15
V: TRBV5-1
size: -
J: TRBJ1-1

CDR3: CASSEPQLYGYTF
DNA: TGTGCCAGCAGTGAACCACAGTTGTATGGCTACACCTTC
D: -
length: 13
V: TRBV6-1
size: -
J: TRBJ1-2

CDR3: CASSLGWTSGRLGETQYF
DNA: TGTGCCAGTAGTCTGGGCTGGACTAGCGGGAGATTGGGAGAGACCCAGTACTTC
D: TRBD2
length: 18
V: TRBV19
size: -
J: TRBJ2-5

CDR3: CASSPGGYTIYF
DNA: TGTGCCAGTAGCCCGGGGGGGTACACCATATATTTT
D: -
length: 12
V: TRBV19
size: once
J: TRBJ1-3

CDR3: CASTTSAGGQETQYF
DNA: TGTGCCAGCACTACCTCAGCGGGAGGGCAAGAGACCCAGTACTTC
D: TRBD2
length: 15
V: TRBV6-1
size: once
J: TRBJ2-5

CDR3: CASSLSILRAYGYTF
DNA: TGTGCCAGCAGCTTGAGCATTCTAAGAGCGTATGGCTACACCTTC
D: -
length: 15
V: TRBV5-6
size: -
J: TRBJ1-2

CDR3: CAWSMAGPETQYF
DNA: TGTGCCTGGAGTATGGCAGGGCCAGAGACCCAGTACTTC
D: -
length: 13
V: TRBV30
size: -
J: TRBJ2-5

CDR3: CASSGGDRVRTDTQYF
DNA: TGCGCCAGCAGCGGGGGGGACAGGGTTCGCACAGATACGCAGTATTTT
D: TRBD1
length: 16
V: TRBV5-1
size: -
J: TRBJ2-3

CDR3: CAWRQGTNTGELFF
DNA: TGTGCCTGGAGGCAGGGTACAAACACCGGGGAGCTGTTTTTT
D: -
length: 14
V: TRBV30
size: -
J: TRBJ2-2

CDR3: CASSPDRARGEQYF
DNA: TGTGCCAGCAGCCCGGACAGGGCTCGCGGCGAGCAGTACTTC
D: TRBD1
length: 14
V: TRBV7-6
size: once
J: TRBJ2-7

CDR3: CASSRDREQYF
DNA: TGTGCCAGCAGTCGGGACAGAGAGCAGTATTTT
D: TRBD1
length: 11
V: TRBV6-5
size: -
J: TRBJ2-3

CDR3: CASRPDPGKSEAFF
DNA: TGTGCCAGCAGACCGGATCCGGGGAAATCTGAAGCTTTCTTT
D: -
length: 14
V: TRBV7-9
size: -
J: TRBJ1-1

CDR3: CASSLQGAATNEKLFF
DNA: TGCGCCAGCAGCCTCCAGGGGGCCGCAACTAATGAAAAACTGTTTTTT
D: TRBD1
length: 16
V: TRBV5-1
size: -
J: TRBJ1-4

CDR3: CASSLGQQGYGYTF
DNA: TGCGCCAGCAGCTTGGGCCAACAGGGTTATGGCTACACCTTC
D: -
length: 14
V: TRBV5-1
size: -
J: TRBJ1-2

CDR3: CASSPGTSSYEQYF
DNA: TGTGCCAGCTCACCTGGGACTAGCTCCTACGAGCAGTACTTC
D: TRBD2
length: 14
V: TRBV18
size: -
J: TRBJ2-7

CDR3: CASSGGAGNTEAFF
DNA: TGTGCCAGCAGCGGCGGGGCTGGGAACACTGAAGCTTTCTTT
D: -
length: 14
V: TRBV9
size: -
J: TRBJ1-1

CDR3: CAWEPGTGGYEQYF
DNA: TGTGCCTGGGAACCCGGGACAGGGGGCTACGAGCAGTACTTC
D: TRBD1
length: 14
V: TRBV30
size: -
J: TRBJ2-7

CDR3: CASSPPGVGGEKLFF
DNA: TGTGCCAGCTCACCACCGGGCGTGGGGGGTGAAAAACTGTTTTTT
D: -
length: 15
V: TRBV18
size: -
J: TRBJ1-4

CDR3: CASKFSGSPDTQYF
DNA: TGTGCCAGCAAATTTAGCGGGAGTCCCGATACGCAGTATTTT
D: TRBD2
length: 14
V: TRBV2
size: -
J: TRBJ2-3

CDR3: CASSQGTSGGETQYF
DNA: TGTGCCAGCAGCCAAGGGACTAGCGGGGGGGAGACCCAGTACTTC
D: TRBD2
length: 15
V: TRBV4-2
size: -
J: TRBJ2-5

CDR3: CASSVGLIQNNEQFF
DNA: TGTGCCAGCAGCGTTGGTCTGATACAAAACAATGAGCAGTTCTTC
D: -
length: 15
V: TRBV9
size: -
J: TRBJ2-1

CDR3: CASSRREFSGANVLTF
DNA: TGCGCCAGCAGCAGGCGGGAGTTCTCTGGGGCCAACGTCCTGACTTTC
D: TRBD2
length: 16
V: TRBV5-1
size: -
J: TRBJ2-6

CDR3: CASSGPRDAGGYEQYF
DNA: TGTGCCAGTAGTGGTCCGCGGGACGCCGGCGGCTACGAGCAGTACTTC
D: -
length: 16
V: TRBV19
size: -
J: TRBJ2-7